This passage covers 5 T cell receptor beta chains from one sample sequenced in a study of cytomegalovirus exposure and HLA in healthy donors. This PCR relied on a set of 60 Vbeta primers and 13 Jbeta primers. Clones were read by immunoSEQ multiplex PCR, and TCRdb kept only the in-frame ones, dropping some. The top ten clones hold over 5% of a sample with more than 95,000 clones, 65% to 85% of them seen once. Sequenced material: PBMCs. These receptors were taken from a man in his late teens or twenties in good health and CMV-seronegative.

V usage is TRBV18 and J usage is TRBJ2-6; 9 bases line up with TRBD1. V lost 5 bases and J lost 1; bases outside the gene matches: 6. The CDR3 spans 17 residues. Germline assignment: CDR1 KGHSH and CDR2 LQKENI. The CDR3 here is CASSDRDRDSGANVLTF. The CDR3 nucleotides read TGTGCCAGCTCAGACCGGGACAGGGATTCTGGGGCCAACGTCCTGACTTTC.

This chain connects TRBV27 to TRBJ1-3; TRBD1 matches at 7 bases. Germline CDR1 is MNHEY and CDR2 is SMNVEV (reference sequence). The CDR3 has 15 residues. V was pared by 1 base and J by 4 bases, with 4 bases of the junction left unmatched. CDR3 nucleotides: TGTGCCAGCAGTTTATGGGCGGGACAGGGAAACACCATATATTTT. This codes for CASSLWAGQGNTIYF.

CDR3 residues: CASSLAVESGYTF. CDR3 sequence (DNA): TGTGCCAGCAGCTTAGCAGTAGAATCTGGCTACACCTTC. The chain joins TRBV7-8 to TRBJ1-2; D is uncertain. Germline V gene lookup returns CDR1 SGHVS and CDR2 FQNEAQ. Trimming took 0 bases from V and 7 from J, leaving 9 bases between them. The CDR3 runs 13 residues.

V and J are TRBV7-8 and TRBJ2-3, with a possible D match to TRBD1 (6 bases). The CDR3 is made up of 15 amino acids. CDR1 is SGHVS, CDR2 FQNEAQ, per germline. Trimming removed 3 bases at V and 1 base at J, with 11 bases between. CDR3 bases: TGTGCCAGCAGCTTTATACAGGGTCGCACAGATACGCAGTATTTT. Amino acids: CASSFIQGRTDTQYF.

The chain combines TRBV19 with TRBJ1-5; a weak D match, TRBD1 (5 bases). Trimming took off 7 bases at V and 11 bases at J, with 12 bases between the two ends. Germline CDR1 is LNHDA and CDR2 is SQIVND (reference sequence). The CDR3 runs 11 residues. The CDR3 sequence: CASTIGGAQHF. As DNA, the CDR3 is TGTGCCAGTACCATCGGGGGGGCCCAGCATTTT.